This T cell receptor (beta chain) was sequenced for a study of beta chain features in type 1 diabetes. Across the study: No patient-donor differences in age, gender, total cells or subset yield. Study-wide results and caveats: Researchers reported that naive, central memory and Treg TCRB repertoires appeared more similar in patients than in healthy donors. Researchers report that Type 1 diabetes patients had moderately but significantly shorter TCRB CDR3s across all four CD4+ subsets.

A note on this clone: Its antigen remains unknown.

Every bit of the isolated RNA underwent reverse transcription, so sequencing read expressed TCRB transcripts. Sequencing used immunoSEQ multiplex PCR; TCRdb keeps in-frame clones, though not all of them. This sample has more than 300,000 clones, with around 16% found just once. The sequenced material came from naive CD4+ T cells from blood. The clonotype comes from a young woman in good health.

Here the CDR3 DNA reads TGTGCCAGCAGTTCACAGGGACACTACGAGCAGTACTTC. It is translated as CASSSQGHYEQYF. The rearrangement uses TRBV7-8 and TRBJ2-7; D is possibly TRBD1 (6 bases). Germline assignment: CDR1 SGHVS and CDR2 FQNEAQ. This CDR3 is 13 amino acids long. V gave up 6 bases and J gave up 3 bases, with 12 bases separating them.